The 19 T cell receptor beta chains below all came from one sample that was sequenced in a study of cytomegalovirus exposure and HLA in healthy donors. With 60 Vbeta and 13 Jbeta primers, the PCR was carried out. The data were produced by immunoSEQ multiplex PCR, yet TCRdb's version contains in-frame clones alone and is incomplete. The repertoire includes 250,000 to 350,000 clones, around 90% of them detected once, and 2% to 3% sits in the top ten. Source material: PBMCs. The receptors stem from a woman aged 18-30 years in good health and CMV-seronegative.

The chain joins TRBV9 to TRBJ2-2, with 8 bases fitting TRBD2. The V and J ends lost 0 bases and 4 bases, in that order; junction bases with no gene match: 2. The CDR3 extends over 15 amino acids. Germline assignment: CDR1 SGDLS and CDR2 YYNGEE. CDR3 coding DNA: TGTGCCAGCAGCGTAGTAAGCGGGGGCACCGGGGAGCTGTTTTTT. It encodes CASSVVSGGTGELFF.

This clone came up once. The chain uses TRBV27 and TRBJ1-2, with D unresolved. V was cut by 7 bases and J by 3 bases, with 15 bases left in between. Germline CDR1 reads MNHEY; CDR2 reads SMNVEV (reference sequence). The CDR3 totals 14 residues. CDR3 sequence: CASTSRREDYGYTF. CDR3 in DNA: TGTGCCAGCACCTCGAGGAGGGAGGACTATGGCTACACCTTC.

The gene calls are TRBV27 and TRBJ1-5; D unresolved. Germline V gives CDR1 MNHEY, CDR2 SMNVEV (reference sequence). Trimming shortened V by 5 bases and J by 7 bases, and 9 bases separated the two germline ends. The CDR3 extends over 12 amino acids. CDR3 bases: TGTGCCAGCAGTACTGAAGCCCAGCCCCAGCATTTT. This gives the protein CASSTEAQPQHF.

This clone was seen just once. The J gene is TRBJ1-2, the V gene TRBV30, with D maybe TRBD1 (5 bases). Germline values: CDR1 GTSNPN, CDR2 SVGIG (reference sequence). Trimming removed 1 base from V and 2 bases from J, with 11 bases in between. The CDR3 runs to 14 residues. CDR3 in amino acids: CAWSAPGWNYGYTF. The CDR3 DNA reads TGTGCCTGGAGTGCTCCAGGGTGGAACTATGGCTACACCTTC.

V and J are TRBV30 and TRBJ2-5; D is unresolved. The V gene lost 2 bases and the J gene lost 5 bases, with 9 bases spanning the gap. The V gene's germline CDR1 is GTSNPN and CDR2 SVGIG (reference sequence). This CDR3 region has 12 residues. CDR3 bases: TGTGCCTGGAGTCTTGGGCAGGAGACCCAGTACTTC. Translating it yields CAWSLGQETQYF.

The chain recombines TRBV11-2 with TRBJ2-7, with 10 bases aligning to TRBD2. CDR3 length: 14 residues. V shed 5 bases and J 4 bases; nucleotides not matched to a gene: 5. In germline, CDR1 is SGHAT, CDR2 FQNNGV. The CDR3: CASSIGLAEYEQYF. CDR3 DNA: TGTGCCAGCAGCATAGGACTAGCGGAATACGAGCAGTACTTC.

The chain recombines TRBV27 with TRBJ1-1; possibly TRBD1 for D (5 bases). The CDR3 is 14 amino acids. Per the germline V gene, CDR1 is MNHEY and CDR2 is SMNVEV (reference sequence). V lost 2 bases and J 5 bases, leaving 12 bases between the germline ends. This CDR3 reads CASSLAGGLTEAFF. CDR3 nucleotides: TGTGCCAGCAGTTTAGCGGGGGGTTTGACTGAAGCTTTCTTT.

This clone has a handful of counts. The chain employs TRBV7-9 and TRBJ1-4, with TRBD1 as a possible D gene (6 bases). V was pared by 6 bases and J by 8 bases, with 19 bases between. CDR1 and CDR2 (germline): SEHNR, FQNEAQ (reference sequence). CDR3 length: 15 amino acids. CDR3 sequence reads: CASRGWGQGNEKLFF. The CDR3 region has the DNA TGTGCCAGCAGGGGTTGGGGGCAGGGGAACGAAAAACTGTTTTTT.

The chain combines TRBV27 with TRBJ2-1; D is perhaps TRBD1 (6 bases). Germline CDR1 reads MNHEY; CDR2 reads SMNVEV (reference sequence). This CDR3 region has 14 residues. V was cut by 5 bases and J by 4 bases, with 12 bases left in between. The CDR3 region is CASSTRQEYNEQFF. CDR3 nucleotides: TGTGCCAGCAGTACCCGACAGGAGTACAATGAGCAGTTCTTC.

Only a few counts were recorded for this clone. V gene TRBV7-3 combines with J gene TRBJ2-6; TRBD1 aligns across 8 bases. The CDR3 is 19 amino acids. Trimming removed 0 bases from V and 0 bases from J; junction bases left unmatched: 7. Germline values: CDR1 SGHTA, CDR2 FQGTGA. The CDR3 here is CASSLTTRQGPSGANVLTF. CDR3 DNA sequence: TGTGCCAGCAGCTTAACGACGCGACAGGGGCCCTCTGGGGCCAACGTCCTGACTTTC.

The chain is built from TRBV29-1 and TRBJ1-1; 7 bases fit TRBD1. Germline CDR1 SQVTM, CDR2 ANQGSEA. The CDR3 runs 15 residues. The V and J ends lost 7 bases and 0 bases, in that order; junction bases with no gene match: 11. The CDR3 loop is CSAVGWTGMNTEAFF. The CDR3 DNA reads TGCAGCGCCGTCGGATGGACAGGCATGAACACTGAAGCTTTCTTT.

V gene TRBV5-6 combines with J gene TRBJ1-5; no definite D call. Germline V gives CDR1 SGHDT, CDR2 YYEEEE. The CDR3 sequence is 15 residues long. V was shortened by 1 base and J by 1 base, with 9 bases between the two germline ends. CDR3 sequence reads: CASSLRAGSNQPQHF. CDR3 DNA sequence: TGTGCCAGCAGCTTGAGAGCAGGAAGCAATCAGCCCCAGCATTTT.

CDR3 DNA sequence: TGTGCCAGCTCATTGACTAGCGGGGGCTTCTACGAGCAGTACTTC. Residues: CASSLTSGGFYEQYF. The J gene is TRBJ2-7, the V gene TRBV18, with TRBD2 matching over 12 bases. The length of the CDR3 is 15 residues. In germline, CDR1 is KGHSH, CDR2 LQKENI. The junction had 5 bases not matched to a gene; V was cut back by 5 bases and J by 3 bases.

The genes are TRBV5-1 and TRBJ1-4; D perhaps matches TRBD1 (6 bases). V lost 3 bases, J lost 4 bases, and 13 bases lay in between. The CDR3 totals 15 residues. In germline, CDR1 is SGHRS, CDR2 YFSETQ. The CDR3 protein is CASSWGTSLNEKLFF. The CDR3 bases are TGCGCCAGCAGCTGGGGGACATCCCTTAATGAAAAACTGTTTTTT.

CDR3 bases: TGTGCCAGCTCACCAACAGGAGACAACACCGGGGAGCTGTTTTTT. This encodes CASSPTGDNTGELFF. The chain joins TRBV18 to TRBJ2-2, with D possibly TRBD1 on 5 matching bases. Trimming shortened V by 2 bases and J by 2 bases, and 9 bases separated the two germline ends. Germline V lookup: CDR1 KGHSH, CDR2 LQKENI. The CDR3 length is 15 residues.

The CDR3 coding sequence is TGTGCCAGCAGCTCGGGGACAGCTGAAGCTTTCTTT. This gives the protein CASSSGTAEAFF. V and J are TRBV5-6 and TRBJ1-1; TRBD1 matches 7 bases. The CDR3 extends over 12 amino acids. From germline, CDR1 is SGHDT and CDR2 YYEEEE. The junction had 2 bases not matched to a gene; V was cut back by 3 bases and J by 6 bases. The full variable domain, completed using reference TRBV5-6 and TRBJ1-1, is DAGVTQSPTHLIKTRGQQVTLRCSPKSGHDTVSWYQQALGQGPQFIFQYYEEEERQRGNFPDRFSGHQFPNYSSELNVNALLLGDSALYLCASSSGTAEAFFGQGTRLTVV.

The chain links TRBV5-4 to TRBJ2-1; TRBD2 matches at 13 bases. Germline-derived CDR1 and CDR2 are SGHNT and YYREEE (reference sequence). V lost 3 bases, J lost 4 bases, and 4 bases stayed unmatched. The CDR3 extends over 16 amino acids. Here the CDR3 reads CASSYGLAGAYNEQFF. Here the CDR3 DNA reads TGTGCCAGCAGCTACGGACTAGCGGGGGCGTACAATGAGCAGTTCTTC.

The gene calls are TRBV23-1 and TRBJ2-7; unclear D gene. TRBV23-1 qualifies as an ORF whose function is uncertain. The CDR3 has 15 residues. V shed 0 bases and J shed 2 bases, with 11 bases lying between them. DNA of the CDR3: TGCGCCAGCAGTCAATCCGGGTCCAGCCCCTACGAGCAGTACTTC. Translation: CASSQSGSSPYEQYF.

CDR3 amino acids: CASSRDRIGEQYF. CDR3 nucleotide sequence: TGTGCCAGCAGCCGAGACAGAATCGGCGAGCAGTACTTC. The chain employs TRBV5-5 and TRBJ2-7; the D gene is possibly TRBD1 (5 bases). This CDR3 comprises 13 residues. Germline CDR1 and CDR2: SGHKS and YYEKEE (reference sequence). V was trimmed by 4 bases and J by 6 bases, leaving 14 bases between them.